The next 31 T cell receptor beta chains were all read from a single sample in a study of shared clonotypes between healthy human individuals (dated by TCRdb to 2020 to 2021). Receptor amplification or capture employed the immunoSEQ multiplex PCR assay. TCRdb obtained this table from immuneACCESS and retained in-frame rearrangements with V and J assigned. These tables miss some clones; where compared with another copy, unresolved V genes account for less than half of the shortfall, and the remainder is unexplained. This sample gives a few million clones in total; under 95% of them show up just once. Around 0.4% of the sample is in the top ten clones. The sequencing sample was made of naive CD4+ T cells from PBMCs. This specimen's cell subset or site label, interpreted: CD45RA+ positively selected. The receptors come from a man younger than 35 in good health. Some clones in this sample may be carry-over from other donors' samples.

CDR3 bases: TGTGCCAGCAGCCCCCGGACAGGGACGAACGAGCAGTACTTC. This encodes CASSPRTGTNEQYF. The genes are TRBV7-2 and TRBJ2-7, with TRBD1 matching over 8 bases. The trim removed 5 bases at V and 5 bases at J, leaving 8 bases unmatched. The CDR3 is 14 residues long. Germline CDR1 and CDR2: SGHTA and FQGNSA.

The CDR3 DNA reads TGCAGCGTTTTACAGGGGGCCACTGAAGCTTTCTTT. It yields the protein CSVLQGATEAFF. The chain recombines TRBV29-1 with TRBJ1-1; 9 positions agree with TRBD1. This CDR3 is built from 12 residues. With V trimmed by 5 bases and J by 4 bases, 2 bases remained unmatched. CDR1 SQVTM and CDR2 ANQGSEA come from the germline V gene. Combining the CDR3 with reference TRBV29-1 and TRBJ1-1 gives the whole variable domain SAVISQKPSRDICQRGTSLTIQCQVDSQVTMMFWYRQQPGQSLTLIATANQGSEATYESGFVIDKFPISRPNLTFSTLTVSNMSPEDSSIYLCSVLQGATEAFFGQGTRLTVV.

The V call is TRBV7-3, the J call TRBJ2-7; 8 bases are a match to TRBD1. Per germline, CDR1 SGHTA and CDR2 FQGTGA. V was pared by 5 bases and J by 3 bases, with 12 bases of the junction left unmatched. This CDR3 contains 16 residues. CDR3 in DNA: TGTGCCAGCAGCCTACAGTCCGGGACAGGCGTCTACGAGCAGTACTTC. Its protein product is CASSLQSGTGVYEQYF.

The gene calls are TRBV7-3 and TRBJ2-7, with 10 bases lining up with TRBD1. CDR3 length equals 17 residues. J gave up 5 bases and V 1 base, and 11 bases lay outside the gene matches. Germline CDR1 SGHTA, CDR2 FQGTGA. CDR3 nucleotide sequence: TGTGCCAGCAGCTTAATTGGCGGGACAGGGGTGGTCGACGAGCAGTACTTC. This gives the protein CASSLIGGTGVVDEQYF.

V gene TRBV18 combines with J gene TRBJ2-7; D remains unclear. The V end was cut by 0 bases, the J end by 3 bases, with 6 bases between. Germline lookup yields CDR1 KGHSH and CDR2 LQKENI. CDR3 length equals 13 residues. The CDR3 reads CASSPPLNYEQYF. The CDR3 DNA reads TGTGCCAGCTCACCACCGCTAAACTACGAGCAGTACTTC.

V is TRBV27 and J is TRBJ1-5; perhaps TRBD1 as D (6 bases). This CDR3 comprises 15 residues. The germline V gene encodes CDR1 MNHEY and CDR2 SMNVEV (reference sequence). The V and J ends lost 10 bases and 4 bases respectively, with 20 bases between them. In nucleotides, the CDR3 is TGTGCCACAAAGCTGGCCGGACAGCCGAATCAGCCCCAGCATTTT. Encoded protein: CATKLAGQPNQPQHF.

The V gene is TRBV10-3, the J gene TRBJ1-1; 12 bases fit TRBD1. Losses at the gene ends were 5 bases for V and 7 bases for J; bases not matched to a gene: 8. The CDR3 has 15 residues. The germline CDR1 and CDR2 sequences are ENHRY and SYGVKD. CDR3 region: CAISKLGQGASEAFF. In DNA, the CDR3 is TGTGCCATCAGTAAGCTGGGACAGGGGGCAAGTGAAGCTTTCTTT.

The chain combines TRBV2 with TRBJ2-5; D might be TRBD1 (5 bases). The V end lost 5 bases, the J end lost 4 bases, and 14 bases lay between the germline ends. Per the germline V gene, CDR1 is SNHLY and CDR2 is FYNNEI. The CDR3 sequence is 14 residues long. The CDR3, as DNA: TGTGCCAGCAGTCCCGACAGTAGACGAGAGACCCAGTACTTC. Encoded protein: CASSPDSRRETQYF.

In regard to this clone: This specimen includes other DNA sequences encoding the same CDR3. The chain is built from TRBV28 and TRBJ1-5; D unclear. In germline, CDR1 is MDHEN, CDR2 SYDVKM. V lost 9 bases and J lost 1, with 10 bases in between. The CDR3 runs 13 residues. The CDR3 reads CASRRSSNQPQHF. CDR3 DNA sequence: TGTGCCAGTCGGCGGTCAAGCAATCAGCCCCAGCATTTT.

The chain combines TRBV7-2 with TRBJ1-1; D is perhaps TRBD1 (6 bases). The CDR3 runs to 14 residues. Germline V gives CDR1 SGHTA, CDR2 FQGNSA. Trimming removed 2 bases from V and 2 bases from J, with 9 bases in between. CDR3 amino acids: CASSLRGHNTEAFF. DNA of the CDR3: TGTGCCAGCAGCTTAAGGGGACACAACACTGAAGCTTTCTTT.

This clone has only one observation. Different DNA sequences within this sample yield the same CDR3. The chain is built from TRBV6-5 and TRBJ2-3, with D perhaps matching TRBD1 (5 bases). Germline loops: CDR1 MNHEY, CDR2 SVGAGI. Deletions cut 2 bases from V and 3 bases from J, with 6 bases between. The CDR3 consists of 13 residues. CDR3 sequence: CASSYPGTDTQYF. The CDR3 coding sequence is TGTGCCAGCAGTTACCCAGGGACAGATACGCAGTATTTT.

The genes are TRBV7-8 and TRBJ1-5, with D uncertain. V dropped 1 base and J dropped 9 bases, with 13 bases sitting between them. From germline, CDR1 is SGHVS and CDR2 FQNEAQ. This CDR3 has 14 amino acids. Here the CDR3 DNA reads TGTGCCAGCAGCTTAGGGTCCCCCACCGGGCCCCAGCATTTT. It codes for CASSLGSPTGPQHF. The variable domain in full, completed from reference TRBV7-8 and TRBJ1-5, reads GAGVSQSPRYKVAKRGQDVALRCDPISGHVSLFWYQQALGQGPEFLTYFQNEAQLDKSGLPSDRFFAERPEGSVSTLKIQRTQQEDSAVYLCASSLGSPTGPQHFGDGTRLSIL.

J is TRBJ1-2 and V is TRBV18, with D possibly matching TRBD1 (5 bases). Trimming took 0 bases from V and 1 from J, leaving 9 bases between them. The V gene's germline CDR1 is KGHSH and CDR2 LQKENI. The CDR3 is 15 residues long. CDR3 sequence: CASSPPRVINYGYTF. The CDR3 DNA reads TGTGCCAGCTCACCACCCAGGGTTATTAACTATGGCTACACCTTC.

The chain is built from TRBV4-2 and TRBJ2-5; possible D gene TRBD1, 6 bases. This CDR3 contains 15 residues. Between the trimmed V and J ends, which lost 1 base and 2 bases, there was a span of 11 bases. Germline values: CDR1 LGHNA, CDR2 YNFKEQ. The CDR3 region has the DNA TGTGCCAGCAGCCAAGGGACAGCAGGGCAAGAGACCCAGTACTTC. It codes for CASSQGTAGQETQYF.

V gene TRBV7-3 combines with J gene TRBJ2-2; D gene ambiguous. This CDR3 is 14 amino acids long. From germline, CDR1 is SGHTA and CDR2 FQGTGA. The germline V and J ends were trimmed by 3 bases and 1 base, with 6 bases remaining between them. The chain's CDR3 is CASSLVVNTGELFF. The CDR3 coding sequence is TGTGCCAGCAGCTTGGTGGTGAACACCGGGGAGCTGTTTTTT.

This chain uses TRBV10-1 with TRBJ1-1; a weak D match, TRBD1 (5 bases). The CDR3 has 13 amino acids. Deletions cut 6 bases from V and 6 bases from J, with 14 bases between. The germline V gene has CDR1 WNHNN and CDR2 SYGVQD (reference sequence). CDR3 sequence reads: CASSGDGHPEAFF. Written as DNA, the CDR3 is TGCGCCAGCAGCGGGGACGGTCACCCTGAAGCTTTCTTT.

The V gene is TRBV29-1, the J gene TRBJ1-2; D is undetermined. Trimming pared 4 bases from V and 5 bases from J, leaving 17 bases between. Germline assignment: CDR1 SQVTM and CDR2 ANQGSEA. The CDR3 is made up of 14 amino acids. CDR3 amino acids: CSVAQLSASYGYTF. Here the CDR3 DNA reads TGCAGCGTTGCACAGCTTTCTGCTAGTTATGGCTACACCTTC.

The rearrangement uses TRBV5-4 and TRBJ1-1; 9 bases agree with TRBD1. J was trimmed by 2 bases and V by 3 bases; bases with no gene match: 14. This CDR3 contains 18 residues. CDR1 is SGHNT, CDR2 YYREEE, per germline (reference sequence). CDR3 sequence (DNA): TGTGCCAGCAGCTCACCGGGACAGGGTGTGGTTGGTAACACTGAAGCTTTCTTT. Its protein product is CASSSPGQGVVGNTEAFF.

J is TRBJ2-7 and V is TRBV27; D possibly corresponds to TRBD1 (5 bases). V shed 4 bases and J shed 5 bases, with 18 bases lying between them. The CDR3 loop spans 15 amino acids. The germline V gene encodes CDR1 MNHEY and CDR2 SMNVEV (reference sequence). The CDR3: CASSSQGIFRDEQYF. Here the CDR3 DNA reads TGTGCCAGCAGTTCCCAGGGTATATTTCGGGACGAGCAGTACTTC.

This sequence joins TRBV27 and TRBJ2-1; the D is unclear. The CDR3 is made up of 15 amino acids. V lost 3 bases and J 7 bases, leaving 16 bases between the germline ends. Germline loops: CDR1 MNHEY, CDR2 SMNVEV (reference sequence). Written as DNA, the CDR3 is TGTGCCAGCAGTTTGAACCCCGATTTGCCGAATGAGCAGTTCTTC. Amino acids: CASSLNPDLPNEQFF.

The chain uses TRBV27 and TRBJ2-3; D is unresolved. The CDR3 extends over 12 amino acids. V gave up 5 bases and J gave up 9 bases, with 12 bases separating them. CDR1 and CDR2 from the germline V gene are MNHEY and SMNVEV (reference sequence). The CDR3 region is CASSPLIGTQYF. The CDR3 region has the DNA TGTGCCAGCAGTCCCCTAATAGGGACGCAGTATTTT.

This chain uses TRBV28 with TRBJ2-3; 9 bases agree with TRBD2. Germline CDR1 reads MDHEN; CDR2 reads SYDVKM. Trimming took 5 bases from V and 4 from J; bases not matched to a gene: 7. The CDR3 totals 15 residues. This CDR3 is CASSHSGSGPDTQYF. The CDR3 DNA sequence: TGTGCCAGCAGTCATAGCGGGAGCGGGCCAGATACGCAGTATTTT.

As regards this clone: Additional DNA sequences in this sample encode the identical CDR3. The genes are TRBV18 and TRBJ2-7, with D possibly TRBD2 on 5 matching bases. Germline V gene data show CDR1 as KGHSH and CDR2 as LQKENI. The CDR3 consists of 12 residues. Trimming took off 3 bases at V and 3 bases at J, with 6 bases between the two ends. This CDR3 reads CASSPGVYEQYF. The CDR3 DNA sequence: TGTGCCAGCTCACCCGGGGTCTACGAGCAGTACTTC.

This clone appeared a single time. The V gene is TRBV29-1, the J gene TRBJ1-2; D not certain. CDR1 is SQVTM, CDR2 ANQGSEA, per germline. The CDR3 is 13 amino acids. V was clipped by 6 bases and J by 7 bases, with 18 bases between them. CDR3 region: CSVTVTWPGGYTF. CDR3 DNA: TGCAGCGTGACCGTGACGTGGCCGGGTGGCTACACCTTC.

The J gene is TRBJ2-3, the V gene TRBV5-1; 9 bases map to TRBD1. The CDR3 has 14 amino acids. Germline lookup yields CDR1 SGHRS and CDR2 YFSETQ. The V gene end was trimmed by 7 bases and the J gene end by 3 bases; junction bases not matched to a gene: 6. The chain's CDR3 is CASHRDRVTDTQYF. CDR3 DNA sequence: TGCGCCAGCCACCGGGACAGGGTAACAGATACGCAGTATTTT.

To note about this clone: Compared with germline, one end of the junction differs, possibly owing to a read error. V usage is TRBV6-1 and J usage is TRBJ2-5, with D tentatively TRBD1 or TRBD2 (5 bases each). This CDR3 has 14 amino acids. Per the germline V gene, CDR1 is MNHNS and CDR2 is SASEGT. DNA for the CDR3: TGTGTCAGCAGCGAGCCGGGACCCCCACAGACCCAGTACTTC. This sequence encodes CVSSEPGPPQTQYF.

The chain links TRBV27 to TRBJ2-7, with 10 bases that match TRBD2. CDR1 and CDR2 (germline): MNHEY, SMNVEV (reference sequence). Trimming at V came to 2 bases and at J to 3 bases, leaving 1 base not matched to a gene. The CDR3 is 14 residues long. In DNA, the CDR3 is TGTGCCAGCAGTTTAGGGACTAGCGTCTACGAGCAGTACTTC. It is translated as CASSLGTSVYEQYF.

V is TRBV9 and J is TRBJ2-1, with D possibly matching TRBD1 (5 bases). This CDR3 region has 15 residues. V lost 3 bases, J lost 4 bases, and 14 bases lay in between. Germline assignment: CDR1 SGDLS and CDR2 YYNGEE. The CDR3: CASSERGGPYNEQFF. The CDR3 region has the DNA TGTGCCAGCAGCGAAAGGGGTGGGCCGTACAATGAGCAGTTCTTC.

CDR3 amino acids: CAWTREGPQYF. The CDR3, as DNA: TGTGCCTGGACCAGGGAAGGGCCCCAGTACTTC. The chain combines TRBV30 with TRBJ2-5; perhaps TRBD1 as D (5 bases). Germline V CDR1 and CDR2: GTSNPN, SVGIG (reference sequence). The CDR3 totals 11 residues. Between the trimmed V and J ends, which lost 4 bases and 9 bases, there was a span of 12 bases.

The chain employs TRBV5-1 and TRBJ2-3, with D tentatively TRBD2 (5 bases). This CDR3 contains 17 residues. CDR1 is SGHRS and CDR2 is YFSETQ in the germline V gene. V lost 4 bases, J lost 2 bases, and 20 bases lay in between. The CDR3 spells CASSPAPRAINTDTQYF. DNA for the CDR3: TGCGCCAGCAGCCCCGCTCCGAGGGCTATAAACACAGATACGCAGTATTTT.

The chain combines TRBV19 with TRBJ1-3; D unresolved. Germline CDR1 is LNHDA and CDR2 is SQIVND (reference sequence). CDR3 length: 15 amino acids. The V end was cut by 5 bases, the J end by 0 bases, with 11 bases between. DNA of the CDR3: TGTGCCAGTAGTCCCAACAGAGCCTCTGGAAACACCATATATTTT. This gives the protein CASSPNRASGNTIYF.